This TCR beta chain derives from a study of blood T cell repertoires in COVID-19. Study-wide context: COVID-19 samples collected from the United States, Italy and Spain covered acute and convalescent phases. Nucleic acid was either cDNA or gDNA, and it came from T cells, B-cell-depleted T cells, or PBMCs.

Per the original data handling: The authors estimated nucleated cell counts from reference gene primer amplification. Profiled with immunoSEQ multiplex PCR; TCRdb holds only in-frame clones, not every one. The DNA gave D and trimming, while V, J and clone size come from that table. The profile shows about 90,000 clones, about 80% of them singletons. Germline lookup yields CDR1 MDHEN and CDR2 SYDVKM. CDR3 size: 15 residues. Trimming removed 3 bases at V and 0 bases at J, with 12 bases between. The sequencing input was peripheral blood. This clonotype originated in a woman aged 70-85 years with acute or convalescent COVID-19. V is TRBV28 and J is TRBJ2-7, with D possibly TRBD2 on 6 matching bases. The CDR3 here is CASSFFAGPSYEQYF. The CDR3 DNA sequence: TGTGCCAGCAGTTTTTTTGCGGGACCCTCCTACGAGCAGTACTTC.